A single sample gave rise to the 3 T cell receptor beta chains below, sequenced in a study of OX40 agonist ivuxolimab in advanced cancers. The table came from immunoSEQ multiplex PCR; TCRdb's copy has only in-frame clones and leaves some out. There are roughly 100,000 clones in the sample; about 90% occur only once, and just under 0.8% lies in the top ten. This material consisted of CD4+ or CD8+ T cells sorted from blood, taken in a trial of the OX40 agonist ivuxolimab. Every receptor here comes from an adult with an advanced solid tumor such as melanoma, head and neck, liver or kidney cancer.

The rearrangement joins TRBV10-1 to TRBJ2-1; 8 bases match TRBD1. J was trimmed by 6 bases and V by 7 bases; bases with no gene match: 11. The CDR3 has 15 residues. CDR1 is WNHNN and CDR2 is SYGVQD in the germline V gene (reference sequence). The CDR3 is CASITGQGRRNEQFF. CDR3 in DNA: TGCGCCAGCATTACAGGACAGGGAAGACGCAATGAGCAGTTCTTC.

The chain combines TRBV7-2 with TRBJ2-3; 12 nucleotides agree with TRBD2. In germline, CDR1 is SGHTA, CDR2 FQGNSA. Germline trimming cut 3 bases from V and 6 bases from J; bases unmatched to any gene: 7. This CDR3 region has 16 residues. CDR3 DNA: TGTGCCAGCAGCTTTGGACTAGCGGGGTCTCGGGATACGCAGTATTTT. This gives the protein CASSFGLAGSRDTQYF.

The chain links TRBV4-2 to TRBJ2-2; weak D call: TRBD2 (5 bases). V lost 4 bases and J 1 base, leaving 13 bases between the germline ends. This CDR3 spans 16 amino acids. The germline V gene has CDR1 LGHNA and CDR2 YNFKEQ. The DNA for the CDR3 is TGTGCCAGCAGCCTAAGTGAACTAGTGAACACCGGGGAGCTGTTTTTT. It is translated as CASSLSELVNTGELFF.